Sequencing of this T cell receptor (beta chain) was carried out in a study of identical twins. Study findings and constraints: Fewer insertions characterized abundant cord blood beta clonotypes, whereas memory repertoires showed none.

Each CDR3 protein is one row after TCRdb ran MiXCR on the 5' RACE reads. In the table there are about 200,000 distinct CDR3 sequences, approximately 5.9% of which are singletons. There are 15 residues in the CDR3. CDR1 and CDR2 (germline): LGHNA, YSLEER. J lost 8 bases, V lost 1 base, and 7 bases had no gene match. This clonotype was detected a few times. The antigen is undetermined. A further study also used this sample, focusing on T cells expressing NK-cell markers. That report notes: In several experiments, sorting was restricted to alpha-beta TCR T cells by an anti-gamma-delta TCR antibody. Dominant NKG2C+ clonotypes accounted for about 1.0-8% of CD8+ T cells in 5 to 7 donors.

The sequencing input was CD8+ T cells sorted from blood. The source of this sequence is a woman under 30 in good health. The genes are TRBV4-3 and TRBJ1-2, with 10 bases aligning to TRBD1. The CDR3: CASSQGHGTGEGYTF. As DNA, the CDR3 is TGCGCCAGCAGCCAAGGTCACGGGACAGGGGAAGGCTACACCTTC.